Each of the 27 T cell receptor beta chains below was sequenced from the same sample in a study of blood T cell repertoires in COVID-19. Sequencing used immunoSEQ multiplex PCR; TCRdb keeps in-frame clones, though not all of them. The sample has about 62,000 clones, roughly 72% seen once. Sequencing was performed on peripheral blood. These receptors were taken from a woman aged 50 to 60 with active or convalescent COVID-19.

J is TRBJ1-4 and V is TRBV4-2, with D unresolved. The V gene's germline CDR1 is LGHNA and CDR2 YNFKEQ. The CDR3 has 15 residues. Trimming removed 2 bases at V and 7 bases at J, with 14 bases between. The CDR3 sequence: CASSQRNGEGEKLFF. In DNA form, the CDR3 reads TGTGCCAGCAGCCAAAGGAACGGGGAGGGTGAAAAACTGTTTTTT.

The V and J genes are TRBV27 and TRBJ2-7, with D perhaps matching TRBD1 (6 bases). This CDR3 is built from 13 residues. The germline V gene encodes CDR1 MNHEY and CDR2 SMNVEV (reference sequence). V was pared by 5 bases and J by 4 bases, with 12 bases between. The CDR3 sequence is CASSPGQIYEQYF. CDR3 nucleotides: TGTGCCAGCAGTCCCGGACAGATTTACGAGCAGTACTTC.

The chain uses TRBV24-1 and TRBJ2-2; D is ambiguous. This CDR3 is 14 amino acids long. V dropped 9 bases and J dropped 0 bases, with 10 bases sitting between them. Germline V gene sequence: CDR1 KGHDR, CDR2 SFDVKD. CDR3 DNA sequence: TGTGCCACCCAAGCGTCCGCGAACACCGGGGAGCTGTTTTTT. It yields the protein CATQASANTGELFF.

The rearrangement links TRBV9 to TRBJ1-1; perhaps TRBD1 as D (5 bases). Germline CDR1 is SGDLS and CDR2 is YYNGEE. The CDR3 extends over 15 amino acids. Trimming pared 1 base from V and 3 bases from J, leaving 13 bases between. In nucleotides, the CDR3 is TGTGCCAGCAGCGTATCCCAGGGAGGATACACTGAAGCTTTCTTT. This encodes CASSVSQGGYTEAFF.

The rearrangement joins TRBV4-3 to TRBJ2-3, with 8 bases identical to TRBD2. The germline CDR1 and CDR2 sequences are LGHNA and YSLEER. J gave up 2 bases and V 2 bases, and 12 bases lay outside the gene matches. CDR3 size: 18 residues. DNA for the CDR3: TGCGCCAGCAGCCAATCCTTGCCTGGTAGCGGGATCACAGATACGCAGTATTTT. Its translation: CASSQSLPGSGITDTQYF.

J is TRBJ2-5 and V is TRBV28, with D uncertain. Trimming shortened V by 5 bases and J by 1 base, and 2 bases separated the two germline ends. This CDR3 spans 11 amino acids. Germline CDR1 is MDHEN and CDR2 is SYDVKM. CDR3 region: CASSLQETQYF. For the CDR3, the DNA is TGTGCCAGCAGTCTCCAAGAGACCCAGTACTTC. Supplemented by reference TRBV28 and TRBJ2-5, the full variable domain reads DVKVTQSSRYLVKRTGEKVFLECVQDMDHENMFWYRQDPGLGLRLIYFSYDVKMKEKGDIPEGYSVSREKKERFSLILESASTNQTSMYLCASSLQETQYFGPGTRLLVL.

This chain connects TRBV6-5 to TRBJ2-5, with D unclear. The CDR3 has 13 residues. Trimming pared 5 bases from V and 4 bases from J, leaving 11 bases between. Germline V gene sequence: CDR1 MNHEY, CDR2 SVGAGI. The DNA of the CDR3 is TGTGCCAGCAGTCTAACGGGTGGAGAGACCCAGTACTTC. Its protein product is CASSLTGGETQYF.

The chain links TRBV5-6 to TRBJ1-2; no clear D. V was cut by 0 bases and J by 1 base, with 4 bases left in between. The V gene's germline CDR1 is SGHDT and CDR2 YYEEEE. The CDR3 is made up of 13 amino acids. Here the CDR3 reads CASSLGLNYGYTF. DNA for the CDR3: TGTGCCAGCAGCTTGGGACTTAACTATGGCTACACCTTC.

V and J are TRBV7-9 and TRBJ1-5; no firm D call. Trimming left V 1 base short and J 1 base short, with 14 bases between. The germline gives CDR1 SEHNR, CDR2 FQNEAQ (reference sequence). This CDR3 comprises 17 residues. The CDR3 reads CASSLEERGRSNQPQHF. The CDR3 DNA reads TGTGCCAGCAGCTTAGAGGAGAGAGGGCGCAGCAATCAGCCCCAGCATTTT.

J is TRBJ2-7 and V is TRBV5-5; 7 bases are a match to TRBD1. Germline V gene sequence: CDR1 SGHKS, CDR2 YYEKEE (reference sequence). V gave up 5 bases and J gave up 2 bases; unmatched junction bases: 7. The CDR3 consists of 14 residues. The CDR3 here is CASRYRDSAYEQYF. The CDR3 DNA reads TGTGCCAGCAGGTACCGGGACAGCGCCTACGAGCAGTACTTC.

The table lists this clone with a few counts. The sample has other DNA sequences that encode this CDR3 too. The rearrangement joins TRBV11-1 to TRBJ1-1; possible D gene TRBD1, 6 bases. Germline V gene lookup returns CDR1 SGHAT and CDR2 FQDESV (reference sequence). Trimming took 4 bases from V and 4 from J, leaving 10 bases between them. There are 13 residues in the CDR3. The CDR3 is CASSSTGITEAFF. CDR3 coding DNA: TGTGCCAGCAGCTCTACAGGGATCACTGAAGCTTTCTTT.

This chain uses TRBV11-2 with TRBJ1-2, with 7 positions matching TRBD1. The CDR3 is 14 amino acids. CDR1 and CDR2 (germline): SGHAT, FQNNGV. J was trimmed by 7 bases and V by 5 bases; bases with no gene match: 10. CDR3 coding DNA: TGTGCCAGCAGCGATGGACAGGAAGGAGGTGGCTACACCTTC. It is translated as CASSDGQEGGGYTF.

The chain is built from TRBV4-2 and TRBJ2-7, with 7 bases lining up with TRBD2. Germline V gene data show CDR1 as LGHNA and CDR2 as YNFKEQ. This CDR3 spans 14 amino acids. With 4 bases clipped from V and 6 bases from J, the junction kept 9 bases outside the gene matches. The CDR3 bases are TGTGCCAGCAGCCTTCGGGGGAGGGGTTTCGAGCAGTACTTC. It translates to CASSLRGRGFEQYF.

This clone has just a few counts. The rearrangement links TRBV7-2 to TRBJ1-2, with unresolved D. This CDR3 spans 16 amino acids. Trimming cost V 5 bases and J 4 bases, with 20 bases left between them. Germline V lookup: CDR1 SGHTA, CDR2 FQGNSA. CDR3 in amino acids: CASSVETSPAFYGYTF. CDR3 bases: TGTGCCAGCAGCGTTGAGACTTCCCCCGCCTTCTATGGCTACACCTTC.

The CDR3 protein is CASSQGNREGGGETQYF. The CDR3 nucleotides are TGCGCCAGCAGCCAAGGGAATAGGGAAGGCGGAGGAGAGACCCAGTACTTC. The chain links TRBV4-3 to TRBJ2-5, with a possible D match to TRBD2 (5 bases). Looked up from germline, CDR1 is LGHNA and CDR2 is YSLEER. The CDR3 sequence is 17 residues long. V lost 1 base, J lost 4 bases, and 19 bases lay in between.

This sequence joins TRBV24-1 and TRBJ1-4; 7 bases agree with TRBD1. Trimming at V came to 5 bases and at J to 5 bases, leaving 4 bases not matched to a gene. Germline V gene data show CDR1 as KGHDR and CDR2 as SFDVKD. The CDR3 consists of 14 residues. The CDR3 DNA follows: TGTGCCACCAGTGTGACAGGGTTGAATGAAAAACTGTTTTTT. This sequence encodes CATSVTGLNEKLFF.

This clone is medium-sized within its sample. This chain links TRBV14 with TRBJ1-2; D is unresolved. The CDR3 is made up of 15 amino acids. V was cut by 2 bases and J by 4 bases, with 14 bases left in between. Germline V CDR1 and CDR2: SGHDN, FVKESK. The CDR3 nucleotides are TGTGCCAGCAGCCAACACGCACAGAGCTCCTATGGCTACACCTTC. Protein: CASSQHAQSSYGYTF.

The rearrangement links TRBV19 to TRBJ2-1; TRBD2 matches 11 bases. CDR3 size: 14 residues. Germline V gene data show CDR1 as LNHDA and CDR2 as SQIVND (reference sequence). V was clipped by 9 bases and J by 3 bases; unmatched bases: 4. The CDR3 loop reads CASEGTSGYNEQFF. In DNA form, the CDR3 reads TGTGCCAGCGAAGGGACTAGCGGCTACAATGAGCAGTTCTTC. The whole variable domain, remainder taken from reference TRBV19 and TRBJ2-1, is DGGITQSPKYLFRKEGQNVTLSCEQNLNHDAMYWYRQDPGQGLRLIYYSQIVNDFQKGDIAEGYSVSREKKESFPLTVTSAQKNPTAFYLCASEGTSGYNEQFFGPGTRLTVL.

The chain employs TRBV4-2 and TRBJ1-4; D is possibly TRBD1 (6 bases). From germline, CDR1 is LGHNA and CDR2 YNFKEQ. The CDR3 sequence is 13 residues long. Trimming removed 10 bases at V and 5 bases at J, with 14 bases between. CDR3 sequence: CATAGGQNEKLFF. The CDR3, as DNA: TGTGCCACCGCGGGGGGGCAAAATGAAAAACTGTTTTTT.

The V gene is TRBV2, the J gene TRBJ1-2, with D hard to call. The ends were cut back, 6 bases at V and 1 base at J, with 9 bases in the middle. Looked up from germline, CDR1 is SNHLY and CDR2 is FYNNEI. There are 13 residues in the CDR3. The CDR3: CASRGGNNYGYTF. The CDR3 DNA is TGTGCCAGCAGAGGAGGGAATAACTATGGCTACACCTTC.

The rearrangement uses TRBV6-2 or TRBV6-3 and TRBJ1-2; tentatively, D is TRBD1 (6 bases). CDR1 and CDR2 from the germline V gene are MNHEY and SVGEGT. Trimming left V 5 bases short and J 4 bases short, with 11 bases between. The length of the CDR3 is 13 residues. The CDR3 spells CASSRQVLYGYTF. The CDR3 coding sequence is TGTGCCAGCAGTCGACAGGTTCTCTATGGCTACACCTTC.

The V gene is TRBV7-9, the J gene TRBJ2-1, with 8 nucleotides matching TRBD2. Losses at the gene ends were 0 bases for V and 5 bases for J; bases not matched to a gene: 3. Germline V gene data show CDR1 as SEHNR and CDR2 as FQNEAQ (reference sequence). CDR3 length: 15 residues. This CDR3 reads CASSLAGTSNNEQFF. Written as DNA, the CDR3 is TGTGCCAGCAGCTTAGCTGGGACTAGTAACAATGAGCAGTTCTTC.

For the CDR3, the DNA is TGTGCCAGCACCGGGGACTCAGGAAACACCATATATTTT. Encoded protein: CASTGDSGNTIYF. The chain recombines TRBV25-1 with TRBJ1-3; maybe TRBD1 (5 bases). CDR3 length equals 13 residues. CDR1 is MGHDK, CDR2 SYGVNS, per germline. V lost 7 bases and J 4 bases, leaving 11 bases between the germline ends.

J is TRBJ1-2 and V is TRBV4-3, with 9 bases that match TRBD1. Germline V lookup: CDR1 LGHNA, CDR2 YSLEER. The CDR3 is 14 residues long. With 4 bases clipped from V and 1 base from J, the junction kept 1 base outside the gene matches. Written as DNA, the CDR3 is TGCGCCAGCAGCCGGGACAGGGTTAACTATGGCTACACCTTC. Translated: CASSRDRVNYGYTF.

In its sample, this clone was seen a few times. The chain has TRBV10-3 and TRBJ1-2; no clear D gene. The V end lost 0 bases, the J end lost 1 base, and 6 bases lay between the germline ends. The CDR3 is 14 amino acids. From germline, CDR1 is ENHRY and CDR2 SYGVKD. CDR3: CAISESRFNYGYTF. The CDR3 DNA reads as TGTGCCATCAGTGAGTCCAGGTTTAACTATGGCTACACCTTC.

The rearrangement joins TRBV24-1 to TRBJ2-2, with TRBD1 matching over 11 bases. CDR3 size: 15 residues. Germline V gene data show CDR1 as KGHDR and CDR2 as SFDVKD. V was pared by 7 bases and J by 5 bases, with 5 bases of the junction left unmatched. CDR3 coding DNA: TGTGCCACCAGCAGGACAGGGGGCAGGACCGGGGAGCTGTTTTTT. It translates to CATSRTGGRTGELFF.

This chain connects TRBV4-3 to TRBJ2-7, with 8 nucleotides matching TRBD2. The CDR3 has 17 residues. CDR1 is LGHNA, CDR2 YSLEER, per germline. With V trimmed by 1 base and J by 2 bases, 10 bases remained unmatched. CDR3 residues: CASSQGVASGSPYEQYF. CDR3 sequence (DNA): TGCGCCAGCAGCCAAGGGGTGGCGAGCGGGAGTCCCTACGAGCAGTACTTC.